The 3 T cell receptor beta chains below all came from one sample that was sequenced in a study of blood T cell repertoires in COVID-19. Clones were read by immunoSEQ multiplex PCR, and TCRdb kept only the in-frame ones, dropping some. Of 190,000 or so clones in the sample, more than 75% were seen once. Specimen: PBMCs or T cells enriched from blood (not recorded which). Receptor source: a woman between 25 and 40 years old who had recovered from COVID-19.

The CDR3 DNA follows: TGTGCCAGCAGCTTGGCGGGAACGGGGAATGAAAAACTGTTTTTT. Translated, it gives CASSLAGTGNEKLFF. This chain connects TRBV5-4 to TRBJ1-4; the D is unclear. This CDR3 has 15 residues. Per germline, CDR1 SGHNT and CDR2 YYREEE (reference sequence). Trimming removed 0 bases from V and 5 bases from J, with 11 bases in between.

The chain employs TRBV5-1 and TRBJ1-4; 9 nucleotides align to TRBD1. Germline V gene lookup returns CDR1 SGHRS and CDR2 YFSETQ. The V gene end was trimmed by 4 bases and the J gene end by 5 bases; junction bases not matched to a gene: 3. CDR3 length: 14 residues. The CDR3, as DNA: TGCGCCAGCAGCATAGGACAGGGGAATGAAAAACTGTTTTTT. It translates to CASSIGQGNEKLFF.

The chain joins TRBV5-1 to TRBJ2-1, with D tentatively TRBD2 (5 bases). V gave up 7 bases and J gave up 3 bases, with 14 bases separating them. The CDR3 length is 14 residues. The germline V gene encodes CDR1 SGHRS and CDR2 YFSETQ. The CDR3 here is CASRTTGNYNEQFF. The CDR3 DNA sequence: TGCGCCAGCCGGACCACGGGAAACTACAATGAGCAGTTCTTC.